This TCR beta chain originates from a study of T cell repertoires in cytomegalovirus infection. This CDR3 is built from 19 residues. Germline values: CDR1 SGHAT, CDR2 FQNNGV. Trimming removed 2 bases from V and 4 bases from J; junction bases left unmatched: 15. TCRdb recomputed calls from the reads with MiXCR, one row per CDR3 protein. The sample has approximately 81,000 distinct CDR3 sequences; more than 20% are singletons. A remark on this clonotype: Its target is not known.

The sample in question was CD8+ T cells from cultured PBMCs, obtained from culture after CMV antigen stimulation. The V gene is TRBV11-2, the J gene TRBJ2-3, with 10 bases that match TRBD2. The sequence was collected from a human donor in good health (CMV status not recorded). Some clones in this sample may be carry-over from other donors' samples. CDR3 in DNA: TGTGCCAGCAGCTTATCTGCGGTGCTAGCGGGAGTATCCTCAGATACGCAGTATTTT. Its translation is CASSLSAVLAGVSSDTQYF.